A selection of T cell receptor beta chains follows, all from one sample in a study of blood T cell repertoires in COVID-19. Assay: immunoSEQ multiplex PCR; the TCRdb copy retains only in-frame clones and omits some. Here the sample spans around 150,000 clones, around 82% being singletons. The material sequenced was peripheral blood. These TCRs come from a woman aged 40 to 55 with COVID-19, enrolled during active disease. Both conserved end residues are part of each CDR3. The D gene is left open where the match is weak. The size entry is marked missing in some rows and otherwise reads once, few, many or a size class.

j_gene: TRBJ2-5; v_gene: TRBV7-6; d_gene: TRBD2; abundance: once; CDR3aa: CASSLGVGLTSGETQYF; CDR3nt: TGTGCCAGCAGCTTAGGAGTGGGACTAACTTCGGGAGAGACCCAGTACTTC
j_gene: TRBJ1-2; v_gene: TRBV6-5; d_gene: -; abundance: -; CDR3aa: CASRTPGALYGYTF; CDR3nt: TGTGCCAGCCGAACTCCGGGAGCGCTTTATGGCTACACCTTC
j_gene: TRBJ1-6; v_gene: TRBV7-2; d_gene: TRBD1; abundance: -; CDR3aa: CASSSPRHDRAAYNSPLHF; CDR3nt: TGTGCCAGCAGCTCCCCACGACATGACAGGGCCGCCTATAATTCACCCCTCCACTTT
j_gene: TRBJ2-2; v_gene: TRBV27; d_gene: -; abundance: -; CDR3aa: CASSRVRGGARIGELFF; CDR3nt: TGTGCCAGCAGTCGAGTACGGGGCGGGGCGCGTATCGGGGAGCTGTTTTTT
j_gene: TRBJ1-6; v_gene: TRBV19; d_gene: TRBD1; abundance: -; CDR3aa: CASRDGGRTGKNSPLHF; CDR3nt: TGTGCCAGTAGGGACGGTGGAAGGACAGGGAAGAATTCACCCCTCCACTTT
j_gene: TRBJ2-3; v_gene: TRBV11-2; d_gene: -; abundance: -; CDR3aa: CASSRAGGLTDTQYF; CDR3nt: TGTGCCAGCAGCCGGGCCGGGGGGCTGACAGATACGCAGTATTTT
j_gene: TRBJ2-1; v_gene: TRBV5-1; d_gene: -; abundance: -; CDR3aa: CASKSAGYAYNEQFF; CDR3nt: TGCGCCAGCAAATCGGCGGGATACGCTTACAATGAGCAGTTCTTC
j_gene: TRBJ2-1; v_gene: TRBV27; d_gene: -; abundance: -; CDR3aa: CASSLRGNDRAVEQFF; CDR3nt: TGTGCCAGCAGTTTGAGAGGGAACGACCGCGCGGTTGAGCAGTTCTTC
j_gene: TRBJ1-1; v_gene: TRBV27; d_gene: -; abundance: -; CDR3aa: CASSSPTGYTNTEAFF; CDR3nt: TGTGCCAGCAGTTCCCCGACAGGCTACACGAACACTGAAGCTTTCTTT
j_gene: TRBJ2-5; v_gene: TRBV18; d_gene: -; abundance: once; CDR3aa: CASSPGNQETQYF; CDR3nt: TGTGCCAGCTCCCCCGGGAACCAAGAGACCCAGTACTTC
j_gene: TRBJ2-3; v_gene: TRBV27; d_gene: TRBD1; abundance: -; CDR3aa: CASSLRPPDRGRTDTQYF; CDR3nt: TGTGCCAGCAGTTTACGACCCCCTGACAGGGGGCGCACAGATACGCAGTATTTT
j_gene: TRBJ2-3; v_gene: TRBV5-4; d_gene: TRBD1; abundance: -; CDR3aa: CASSPTTGAGTDTQYF; CDR3nt: TGTGCCAGCAGCCCAACTACAGGGGCAGGCACAGATACGCAGTATTTT
j_gene: TRBJ2-7; v_gene: TRBV30; d_gene: -; abundance: -; CDR3aa: CAWSVRWGLGYEQYF; CDR3nt: TGTGCCTGGAGTGTACGGTGGGGCCTAGGGTACGAGCAGTACTTC
j_gene: TRBJ2-7; v_gene: TRBV5-5; d_gene: TRBD2; abundance: -; CDR3aa: CASSLFVVGAGEQYF; CDR3nt: TGTGCCAGCAGCTTGTTCGTGGTGGGAGCGGGGGAGCAGTACTTC
j_gene: TRBJ1-1; v_gene: TRBV7-8; d_gene: -; abundance: -; CDR3aa: CASSLASPMNTEAFF; CDR3nt: TGTGCCAGCAGCTTAGCTAGTCCCATGAACACTGAAGCTTTCTTT
j_gene: TRBJ1-4; v_gene: TRBV19; d_gene: -; abundance: -; CDR3aa: CASSRWDGAGEKLFF; CDR3nt: TGTGCCAGTAGCCGCTGGGACGGTGCGGGGGAAAAACTGTTTTTT
j_gene: TRBJ1-4; v_gene: TRBV6-9; d_gene: -; abundance: -; CDR3aa: CASSYSRVWYF; CDR3nt: TGTGCCAGCAGTTATTCTCGGGTGTGGTATTTT
j_gene: TRBJ2-5; v_gene: TRBV18; d_gene: -; abundance: -; CDR3aa: CASSPRGTRYQETQYF; CDR3nt: TGTGCCAGCTCACCAAGGGGTACAAGGTACCAAGAGACCCAGTACTTC
j_gene: TRBJ2-3; v_gene: TRBV19; d_gene: TRBD2; abundance: -; CDR3aa: CASSPGLAGAPDTQYF; CDR3nt: TGTGCCAGTAGTCCGGGACTAGCGGGAGCCCCAGATACGCAGTATTTT
j_gene: TRBJ2-5; v_gene: TRBV7-3; d_gene: TRBD2; abundance: -; CDR3aa: CASSQLAGGGTQYF; CDR3nt: TGTGCCAGCAGCCAACTAGCGGGAGGGGGGACCCAGTACTTC
j_gene: TRBJ2-7; v_gene: TRBV2; d_gene: TRBD1; abundance: -; CDR3aa: CASSRDRGLGEQYF; CDR3nt: TGTGCCAGCAGCCGGGACAGGGGGCTGGGCGAGCAGTACTTC
j_gene: TRBJ2-1; v_gene: TRBV28; d_gene: TRBD2; abundance: -; CDR3aa: CASSPSEFEREGRNEQFF; CDR3nt: TGTGCCAGCAGTCCCTCAGAATTCGAGCGGGAGGGCCGGAATGAGCAGTTCTTC
j_gene: TRBJ2-1; v_gene: TRBV4-1; d_gene: TRBD2; abundance: few; CDR3aa: CASSQPILAGGRSYNEQFF; CDR3nt: TGCGCCAGCAGCCAACCAATACTAGCGGGAGGTCGCTCCTACAATGAGCAGTTCTTC
j_gene: TRBJ2-7; v_gene: TRBV6-5; d_gene: TRBD2; abundance: -; CDR3aa: CASRREASGSYEQYF; CDR3nt: TGTGCCAGCAGGAGGGAGGCTAGCGGCTCCTACGAGCAGTACTTC
j_gene: TRBJ2-5; v_gene: TRBV27; d_gene: -; abundance: -; CDR3aa: CASSLSLWETQYF; CDR3nt: TGTGCCAGCAGTTTGAGCCTTTGGGAGACCCAGTACTTC
j_gene: TRBJ1-5; v_gene: TRBV19; d_gene: -; abundance: -; CDR3aa: CASSIIGQYNQPQHF; CDR3nt: TGTGCCAGTAGTATAATCGGACAGTACAATCAGCCCCAGCATTTT
j_gene: TRBJ1-5; v_gene: TRBV6-5; d_gene: -; abundance: -; CDR3aa: CASSFLGAGQPQHF; CDR3nt: TGTGCCAGCAGTTTTTTGGGGGCCGGGCAGCCCCAGCATTTT
j_gene: TRBJ2-7; v_gene: TRBV6-5; d_gene: TRBD1; abundance: many; CDR3aa: CASSRQGVSYEQYF; CDR3nt: TGTGCCAGCAGTCGACAGGGGGTATCCTACGAGCAGTACTTC
j_gene: TRBJ2-2; v_gene: TRBV4-1; d_gene: -; abundance: -; CDR3aa: CASSQDRQYTGELFF; CDR3nt: TGCGCCAGCAGCCAAGACCGACAGTACACCGGGGAGCTGTTTTTT